This TCR beta chain appears in the sequencing data of a study of molecular identifiers for immune sequencing clone quantification. TCRdb re-analysed the PCR reads in MiXCR, keeping a single row per CDR3 protein. The sample includes under 800,000 distinct CDR3 sequences, roughly 27% of them seen just once. Concerning this clonotype: With a much larger clone just one base away, this may be a read error.

The CDR3 loop spans 12 amino acids. Germline V lookup: CDR1 SQVTM, CDR2 ANQGSEA. The chain carries TRBV29-1 and TRBJ2-7; a weak D match, TRBD1 (5 bases). This TCR came from a human donor in good health. Some libraries in this study had Jurkat cell RNA spiked in. What was sequenced was naive CD8+ T cells from blood, with Jurkat cell RNA spiked in. As for subset: FACS-sorted CD8+CD4-CCR7+CD45RA+ naive T cells. The CDR3 nucleotides are TGCAGCGCCGTGACAGCCTCCTACGCGCAGTACTTC. Its protein product is CSAVTASYAQYF.